The clone carrying this T cell receptor (beta chain) occurred a few times. Its antigen is currently unknown. The Oncomine TCR Beta short-read assay sequenced DNA from cultured CD4+ T cells. The genomic DNA was obtained from cultured CD4+ T cells by extraction with the QIAamp micro DNA kit. TCRdb fed the PCR reads into MiXCR, producing one record per CDR3 protein. The profile shows 6,000 to 7,000 distinct CDR3 sequences, roughly 31% of them singletons. The data stem from a study of vaccination and CD4 T cells after COVID-19. CDR3 size: 14 residues. Unmatched junction bases numbered 4, after V lost 1 base and J lost 7 bases. Germline V gene data show CDR1 as DFQATT and CDR2 as SNEGSKA (reference sequence). Treatment noted: approximately nine-day PBMC culture with coronavirus spike peptide pools or control peptides (ViraFEST assay). An unexposed donor provided the CD4+ T cells, which were collected before the COVID-19 pandemic (2011-2018). ViraFEST used peptide pools to expand antigen-specific T cells and subsequently sequenced their TCRs.

The receptor's source is a human donor in good health. Sample: CD4+ T cells from blood, cultured in vitro. The chain uses TRBV20-1 and TRBJ2-7; 13 positions match TRBD2. This CDR3 reads CSARGPGLAGEQYF. As DNA, the CDR3 is TGCAGTGCTAGAGGACCGGGACTAGCGGGAGAGCAGTACTTC.